This T cell receptor (beta chain) was recovered during a study of blood T cell repertoires in COVID-19. Looking at the study overall: Both acute and convalescent COVID-19 samples were obtained from the United States, Italy and Spain.

The CDR3 has 13 amino acids. The V gene end was trimmed by 4 bases and the J gene end by 4 bases; junction bases not matched to a gene: 3. The germline CDR1 and CDR2 sequences are SGDLS and YYNGEE. Clones were read by immunoSEQ multiplex PCR, and TCRdb kept only the in-frame ones, dropping some. In the table there are around 130,000 clones, over 75% of which are singletons. The rearrangement links TRBV9 to TRBJ2-5; 8 bases are shared with TRBD1. This sequence originates from a man in his 70s with active or convalescent COVID-19. The sample was peripheral blood. In DNA, the CDR3 is TGTGCCAGCAGCTCGGACAGGGCAGAGACCCAGTACTTC. This codes for CASSSDRAETQYF.